The 9 T cell receptor beta chains below come from one sample, sequenced in a study of blood T cell repertoires in COVID-19. Clones were read by immunoSEQ multiplex PCR, and TCRdb kept only the in-frame ones, dropping some. Of 240,000 or so clones in the sample, roughly four fifths are singletons; the top ten hold roughly 8%. Sequenced material: peripheral blood. These receptors all stem from an elderly woman with COVID-19, enrolled during active disease.

The chain is built from TRBV3-1 (or the pseudogene TRBV3-2) and TRBJ2-7, with a tentative D call TRBD1 (6 bases). Trimming shortened V by 0 bases and J by 2 bases, and 8 bases separated the two germline ends. Germline CDR1 LGHDT, CDR2 YNNKEL (reference sequence). CDR3 length: 14 amino acids. The CDR3 loop is CASSQDTGTYEQYF. The CDR3 nucleotides read TGTGCCAGCAGCCAAGATACAGGGACCTACGAGCAGTACTTC.

The chain combines TRBV6-4 with TRBJ2-1, with 9 bases lining up with TRBD2. Unmatched junction bases numbered 8, after V lost 5 bases and J lost 12 bases. The CDR3 consists of 13 residues. Germline CDR1 and CDR2: MRHNA and SNTAGT. This chain's CDR3 is CASSMTPAGGQFF. CDR3 bases: TGTGCCAGCAGTATGACTCCAGCGGGGGGGCAGTTCTTC.

The gene calls are TRBV3-1 (or the pseudogene TRBV3-2) and TRBJ2-7; tentatively, D is TRBD2 (6 bases). The germline V and J ends were trimmed by 8 bases and 4 bases, with 18 bases remaining between them. CDR1 and CDR2 (germline): LGHDT, YNNKEL (reference sequence). This CDR3 is built from 14 residues. CDR3 sequence: CASSTRTKKYEQYF. The DNA of the CDR3 is TGTGCCAGCTCGACCCGGACTAAGAAATACGAGCAGTACTTC.

This chain uses TRBV9 with TRBJ2-2; possibly TRBD2 for D (6 bases). CDR3 length equals 14 residues. CDR1 SGDLS and CDR2 YYNGEE come from the germline V gene. Between the trimmed V and J ends, which lost 9 bases and 0 bases, there was a span of 12 bases. CDR3 residues: CATGRGTNTGELFF. CDR3 nucleotides: TGTGCCACCGGGAGAGGTACGAACACCGGGGAGCTGTTTTTT.

Only a few counts were recorded for this clone. This rearrangement joins TRBV3-1 (or the pseudogene TRBV3-2) to TRBJ2-2; D might be TRBD1 (5 bases). In germline, CDR1 is LGHDT, CDR2 YNNKEL (reference sequence). Between the trimmed V and J ends, which lost 8 bases and 5 bases, there was a span of 15 bases. The CDR3 is 14 residues long. CDR3 in amino acids: CASRSARGTGELFF. CDR3 DNA sequence: TGTGCCAGCCGGTCCGCTAGGGGAACCGGGGAGCTGTTTTTT.

The chain is built from TRBV18 and TRBJ1-2; D ambiguous. Deletions cut 5 bases from V and 2 bases from J, with 9 bases between. The CDR3 length is 13 residues. The germline V gene encodes CDR1 KGHSH and CDR2 LQKENI. CDR3: CASSKTDNYGYTF. The DNA of the CDR3 is TGTGCCAGCTCAAAAACAGACAACTATGGCTACACCTTC.

V is TRBV28 and J is TRBJ1-5; 7 nucleotides agree with TRBD1. Germline CDR1 is MDHEN and CDR2 is SYDVKM. The CDR3 loop spans 14 amino acids. The trim removed 2 bases at V and 7 bases at J, leaving 5 bases unmatched. The chain's CDR3 is CASSLEAGGQPQHF. CDR3 in DNA: TGTGCCAGCAGTTTAGAGGCAGGGGGACAGCCCCAGCATTTT.

The chain carries TRBV4-1 and TRBJ2-1, with 7 bases fitting TRBD2. With 1 base clipped from V and 6 bases from J, the junction kept 9 bases outside the gene matches. This CDR3 comprises 16 residues. Per germline, CDR1 MGHRA and CDR2 YSYEKL. In DNA form, the CDR3 reads TGCGCCAGCAGCCAAGGCCTGACTAGCCTCTCCAATGAGCAGTTCTTC. This encodes CASSQGLTSLSNEQFF.

The chain links TRBV19 to TRBJ2-7, with 8 bases that match TRBD2. Germline-derived CDR1 and CDR2 are LNHDA and SQIVND (reference sequence). The CDR3 is made up of 13 amino acids. Trimming removed 7 bases from V and 5 bases from J; junction bases left unmatched: 7. The chain's CDR3 is CASNIGRAHEQYF. The CDR3 DNA reads as TGTGCCAGTAATATCGGGAGGGCCCACGAGCAGTACTTC.